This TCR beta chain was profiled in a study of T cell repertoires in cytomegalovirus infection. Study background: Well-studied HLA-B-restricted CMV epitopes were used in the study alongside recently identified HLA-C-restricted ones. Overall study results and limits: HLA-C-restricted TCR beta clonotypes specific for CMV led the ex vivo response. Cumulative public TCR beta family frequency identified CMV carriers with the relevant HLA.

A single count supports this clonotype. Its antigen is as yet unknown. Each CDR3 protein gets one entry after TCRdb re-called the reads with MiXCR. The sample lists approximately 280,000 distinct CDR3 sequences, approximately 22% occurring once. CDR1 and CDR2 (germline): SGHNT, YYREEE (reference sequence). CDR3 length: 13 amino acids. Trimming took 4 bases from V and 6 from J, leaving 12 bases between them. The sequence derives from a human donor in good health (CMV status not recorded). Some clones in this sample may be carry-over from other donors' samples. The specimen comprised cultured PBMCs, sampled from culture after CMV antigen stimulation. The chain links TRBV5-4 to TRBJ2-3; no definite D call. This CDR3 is CASSPSQEDTQYF. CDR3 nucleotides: TGTGCCAGCAGCCCCTCCCAAGAGGATACGCAGTATTTT.